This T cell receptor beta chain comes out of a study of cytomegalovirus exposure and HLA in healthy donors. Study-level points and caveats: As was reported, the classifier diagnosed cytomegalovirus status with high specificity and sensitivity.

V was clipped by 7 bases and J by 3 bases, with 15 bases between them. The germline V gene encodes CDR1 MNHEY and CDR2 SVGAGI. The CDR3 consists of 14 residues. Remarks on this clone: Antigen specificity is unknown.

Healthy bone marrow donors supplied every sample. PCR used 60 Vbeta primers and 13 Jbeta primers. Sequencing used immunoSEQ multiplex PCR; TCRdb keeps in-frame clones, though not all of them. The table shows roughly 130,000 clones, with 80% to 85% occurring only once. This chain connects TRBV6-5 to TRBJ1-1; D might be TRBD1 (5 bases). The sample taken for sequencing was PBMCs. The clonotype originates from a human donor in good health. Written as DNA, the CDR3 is TGTGCCAGCACCTCGAGGGGAGGAGACACTGAAGCTTTCTTT. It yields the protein CASTSRGGDTEAFF.